This TCR beta chain comes out of a study of blood T cell repertoires in COVID-19. About the study: T cells, B-cell-depleted T cells, or PBMCs provided the cDNA or gDNA that served as material.

Germline V CDR1 and CDR2: SNHLY, FYNNEI. CDR3 length equals 15 residues. Trimming pared 2 bases from V and 6 bases from J, leaving 14 bases between. It was during active infection that Seattle patients were enrolled and then longitudinally followed. Under the authors' procedure: Amplification from reference gene primers served as the basis for estimated nucleated cell counts. The method was immunoSEQ multiplex PCR; TCRdb's version includes in-frame clones alone and lacks a portion of them. The V and J calls and the clone size are those of that table, but D and trimming were determined from the DNA. This sample yields around 49,000 clones, of which approximately 80% are seen a single time; 20% to 25% belongs to the top ten.

The chain combines TRBV2 with TRBJ1-5; perhaps TRBD1 as D (5 bases). The source material was peripheral blood. This sequence was found in a woman older than 75 with COVID-19, enrolled during active disease. The CDR3 loop reads CASSELGPILQPQHF. Here the CDR3 DNA reads TGTGCCAGCAGTGAATTGGGGCCGATCCTTCAGCCCCAGCATTTT.